This T cell receptor (beta chain) originates from a study of cytomegalovirus exposure and HLA in healthy donors. PCR involved 60 Vbeta and 13 Jbeta primers. Profiled with immunoSEQ multiplex PCR; TCRdb holds only in-frame clones, not every one. The sample shows about 180,000 clones, roughly 78% of them seen only once. V was clipped by 4 bases and J by 1 base, with 11 bases between them. The germline V gene encodes CDR1 SGHVS and CDR2 FNYEAQ. This CDR3 is 14 amino acids long. This clone turned up a few times. The chain recombines TRBV7-6 with TRBJ2-7; D perhaps matches TRBD1 (6 bases). Sequenced input: PBMCs. The origin of this receptor is a woman aged 50 to 65 in good health and CMV-seropositive. The CDR3 coding sequence is TGTGCCAGCAGCTCGGAGCAGGGGTCCTACGAGCAGTACTTC. Translating gives CASSSEQGSYEQYF.